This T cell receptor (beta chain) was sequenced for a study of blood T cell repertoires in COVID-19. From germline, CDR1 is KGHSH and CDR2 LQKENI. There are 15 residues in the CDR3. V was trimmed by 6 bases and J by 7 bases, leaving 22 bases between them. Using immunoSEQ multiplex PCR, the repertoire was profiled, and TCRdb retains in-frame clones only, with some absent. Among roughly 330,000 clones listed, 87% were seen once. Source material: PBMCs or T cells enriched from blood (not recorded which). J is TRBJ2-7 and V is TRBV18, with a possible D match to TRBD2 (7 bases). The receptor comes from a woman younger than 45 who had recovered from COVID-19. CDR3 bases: TGTGCCAGCTCCCGCCAGGGGCGGGGGACCGGGGAGCAGTACTTC. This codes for CASSRQGRGTGEQYF.